The entry below describes one T cell receptor (beta chain). The antigen is unknown. This sample was included in a study of regulatory dendritic cells for organ transplantation. Clones were sequenced by immunoSEQ multiplex PCR, and TCRdb holds only the in-frame ones, with some missing. The table includes 15,000 to 20,000 clones, approximately 79% detected once. CFSE-labeled sorted T cells met regulatory or mature dendritic cells for four to five days. V trimming: 6 bases; J trimming: 8 bases; junction bases outside the gene matches: 9. CDR1 and CDR2 from the germline V gene are WSHSY and SAAADI. This CDR3 has 13 residues. Findings of the study overall: Memory T cells were less diverse than naive, with memory CD8+ most oligoclonal. Memory CD8+ clonal expansion seemed more limited with regulatory than mature dendritic cells.

The sequence was collected from a human donor in good health. The chain combines TRBV10-2 with TRBJ1-1; 7 positions match TRBD1. Material for sequencing was memory CD4+ T cells from blood cultured with regulatory dendritic cells. Subset in this sample: CD45RO+ memory T cells. CDR3 amino acids: CASSGQGVGEAFF. CDR3 coding DNA: TGCGCCAGCAGCGGGCAGGGGGTTGGGGAAGCTTTCTTT.